This entry features one T cell receptor beta chain sequence. The germline gives CDR1 MNHEY, CDR2 SVGAGI. This CDR3 contains 13 residues. V lost 2 bases to trimming and J lost 3 bases, with 7 bases between them. Authors' methods: Amplifying reference gene primers gave estimates of nucleated cell counts. Using immunoSEQ multiplex PCR, the repertoire was profiled, and TCRdb retains in-frame clones only, with some absent. V, J and clone size were drawn from that table, and D and trimming were deduced from the DNA. This sample has more than 140,000 clones, with roughly 84% found just once. These data belong to a study of blood T cell repertoires in COVID-19. Study details: The samples span acute and convalescent COVID-19 from the United States, Italy and Spain. In each case, the material was cDNA or gDNA derived from T cells, B-cell-depleted T cells, or PBMCs.

This sequence originates from a woman aged 50 to 65 in a cohort sampled during active or convalescent COVID-19. The V and J genes are TRBV6-5 and TRBJ1-1; D unclear. Sequenced material: peripheral blood. The CDR3 spells CASSYEGYTEAFF. In nucleotides, the CDR3 is TGTGCCAGCAGTTACGAGGGTTACACTGAAGCTTTCTTT.